Listed below are T cell receptor beta chains from one sample, sequenced in a study of blood T cell repertoires in COVID-19. The protocol was immunoSEQ multiplex PCR, while the TCRdb copy is restricted to in-frame clones and leaves out a portion. This table has about 58,000 clones, approximately 80% appearing once. The sample was peripheral blood. The receptor source for this set is a man in his 60s with COVID-19, enrolled during active disease. CDR3s include the opening cysteine and the closing phenylalanine or tryptophan. Each record gives: D gene, V gene, clone size, J gene, CDR3 DNA, CDR3 protein. D genes are given only for firm matches. A row's size may be missing; if present it is once, few, many or a size class.

>TRBD1|TRBV5-1|-|TRBJ2-7
TGCGCCAGCAGCTTGGGACAGGGGATGGACGAGCAGTACTTC
CASSLGQGMDEQYF
>TRBD1|TRBV7-2|-|TRBJ2-1
TGTGCCAGCAGCTTTCGGACAGGACGATACAATGAGCAGTTCTTC
CASSFRTGRYNEQFF
>-|TRBV7-6|few|TRBJ2-3
TGTGCCAGCAGCCCCGGTTCATATACGCAGTATTTT
CASSPGSYTQYF
>-|TRBV10-3|-|TRBJ1-1
TGTGCCATCAGTGACCCGACAGAGAACACTGAAGCTTTCTTT
CAISDPTENTEAFF
>TRBD2|TRBV5-1|-|TRBJ2-1
TGCGCCAGCAGCTTGACTAGCGGAAGCTCCTACAATGAGCAGTTCTTC
CASSLTSGSSYNEQFF
>-|TRBV6-1|-|TRBJ1-5
TGTGCCAGCAGTGAAGGACTGAACAATCAGCCCCAGCATTTT
CASSEGLNNQPQHF
>-|TRBV3-1/TRBV3-2|-|TRBJ1-6
TGTGCCAGCAGCCGAGGGCGGGGTAAATCACCCCTCCACTTT
CASSRGRGKSPLHF
>-|TRBV18|-|TRBJ2-2
TGTGCCAGCTCACCACGACTGCCGGGACGCTTTAGCGGAGAGAACACCGGGGAGCTGTTTTTT
CASSPRLPGRFSGENTGELFF
>-|TRBV4-1|few|TRBJ2-5
TGCGCCAGCAGCCAAGTAGGAGGGGCCCGAATAGAGACCCAGTACTTC
CASSQVGGARIETQYF
>-|TRBV21-1|-|TRBJ2-7
TGTGCCAGCGGACTAGCGGGAGACTACGAGCAGTACTTC
CASGLAGDYEQYF
>TRBD1|TRBV5-1|-|TRBJ1-2
TGCGCCAGCAGCCGATTTACAGGGGGTGAAGGCTACACCTTC
CASSRFTGGEGYTF
>TRBD2|TRBV5-6|-|TRBJ2-5
TGTGCCAGCAGCTCGCTAAAAGAAGCGGGAGCTCGCCAAGAGACCCAGTACTTC
CASSSLKEAGARQETQYF
>-|TRBV6-5|-|TRBJ1-1
TGTGCCAGCAGCAAACCAGGGACTGAAGCTTTCTTT
CASSKPGTEAFF
>-|TRBV6-5|-|TRBJ1-1
TGTGCCAGCAGTTACCCACAGGGAACTGAAGCTTTCTTT
CASSYPQGTEAFF
>TRBD1|TRBV29-1|-|TRBJ1-2
TGCAGCGCACTCCCGACAGGGGTCGGCTATGGCTACACCTTC
CSALPTGVGYGYTF
>-|TRBV6-5|-|TRBJ2-3
TGTGCCAGCAGGTATCGGGTTCTGCAGTATTTT
CASRYRVLQYF
>-|TRBV10-3|-|TRBJ1-5
TGTGCCATCAGTGAGAGTACAGACAATCAGCCCCAGCATTTT
CAISESTDNQPQHF
>-|TRBV11-2|-|TRBJ2-1
TGTGCCAGCAGCTCCCAGGGGCGAGAGCAGTTCTTC
CASSSQGREQFF
>-|TRBV9|few|TRBJ1-1
TGTGCCAGCAGCCCTAACGACAGGCCAAACACTGAAGCTTTCTTT
CASSPNDRPNTEAFF
>-|TRBV6-1|-|TRBJ1-5
TGTGCCAGCAGTGAACTACAGCCCCAGCATTTT
CASSELQPQHF
>-|TRBV7-6|-|TRBJ2-3
TGTGCCAGCAGCTTAGGGGCAGTCCTCACAGATACGCAGTATTTT
CASSLGAVLTDTQYF
>TRBD2|TRBV11-2|-|TRBJ2-1
TGTGCCAGCAGCCCGGGAGGGCCCTCCAATGAGCAGTTCTTC
CASSPGGPSNEQFF
>-|TRBV6-4|once|TRBJ1-2
TGTGCCAGCAATCATCTTCGGGGTCGGTCCTTC
CASNHLRGRSF
>TRBD1|TRBV11-3|-|TRBJ1-2
TGTGCCAGCAGCTCCCAGACAGGGTTCGGCTACACCTTC
CASSSQTGFGYTF
>TRBD2|TRBV5-6|-|TRBJ2-1
TGTGCCAGCAGCTTGGTACTAGCGGGAACGAGTTGGAATGAGCAGTTCTTC
CASSLVLAGTSWNEQFF
>-|TRBV2|-|TRBJ1-1
TGTGCCAGCAGCCTGGGGGCGGCTAACACTGAAGCTTTCTTT
CASSLGAANTEAFF
>TRBD1|TRBV6-5|-|TRBJ2-4
TGTGCCAGCAGTTACTCGATTTCAGGGGGCAAGAACATTCAGTACTTC
CASSYSISGGKNIQYF
>-|TRBV14|few|TRBJ1-3
TGTGCCAGCAGCCGGGGGCCTGGAAACACCATATATTTT
CASSRGPGNTIYF
>-|TRBV7-8|-|TRBJ1-2
TGTGCCAGCAGCTGGGGTTGGGAGGACTATGGCTACACCTTC
CASSWGWEDYGYTF
>TRBD1|TRBV18|-|TRBJ1-2
TGTGCCAGCTCCCTTGACAGGGGAGGGTATGGCTACACCTTC
CASSLDRGGYGYTF
>TRBD2|TRBV6-1|-|TRBJ2-1
TGTGCCAGCAGTGAGACTAGCGGGAGTGCAAGTGAGCAGTTCTTC
CASSETSGSASEQFF
>TRBD1|TRBV6-1|-|TRBJ1-6
TGTGCCAGCAGTGATGAAGGACAGGGAAATTCACCCCTCCACTTT
CASSDEGQGNSPLHF
>-|TRBV19|few|TRBJ2-3
TGTGCCAGTAGTCCGGACAGAGCCGATACGCAGTATTTT
CASSPDRADTQYF
>TRBD1|TRBV25-1|-|TRBJ2-2
TGTGCCAGCAGTAAACAGGGGACGAACACCGGGGAGCTGTTTTTT
CASSKQGTNTGELFF
>-|TRBV19|-|TRBJ2-1
TGTGCCAGTAGTATATCAGTCCGAACTGGCGGGAACAATGAGCAGTTCTTC
CASSISVRTGGNNEQFF
>-|TRBV2|-|TRBJ2-2
TGTGCCAGCAGTGATACCCCAGTCACCGGGGAGCTGTTTTTT
CASSDTPVTGELFF
>-|TRBV7-9|-|TRBJ2-7
TGTGCCAGCAGCTTAGGTGGAGGGTCGGTCTACGAGCAGTACTTC
CASSLGGGSVYEQYF
>-|TRBV3-1/TRBV3-2|once|TRBJ1-1
TGTGCCAGCAGCGTCAGGTTGATGAACACTGAAGCTTTCTTT
CASSVRLMNTEAFF
>TRBD2|TRBV30|-|TRBJ2-1
TGTGCCTGGACCCTAAACTTAGCGGGAGGCCAGCCGGAGCAGTTCTTC
CAWTLNLAGGQPEQFF
>-|TRBV7-6|-|TRBJ2-2
TGTGCCAGCAGCCCTTCTTTAGGTAGCTCCGCCGGGGAGCTGTTTTTT
CASSPSLGSSAGELFF
>-|TRBV4-1|-|TRBJ1-1
TGCGCCAGCAGCCATTTTCAGGGACTCCAACCTGAAGCTTTCTTT
CASSHFQGLQPEAFF
>TRBD2|TRBV4-3|-|TRBJ2-3
TGCGCCAGCAGCCAAGATCTGACTAGCGGGAGCGCCCGGATGCGCGGCACAGATACGCAGTATTTT
CASSQDLTSGSARMRGTDTQYF
>-|TRBV2|-|TRBJ2-7
TGTGCCAGCAGTGAAGCGTACAGGACCGACTACGAGCAGTACTTC
CASSEAYRTDYEQYF
>-|TRBV18|-|TRBJ2-5
TGTGCCAGCTCACGGTCAGGACAAGAGACCCAGTACTTC
CASSRSGQETQYF
>-|TRBV9|-|TRBJ2-7
TGTGCCAGCAGCGCTGGGACACGCGAGCAGTACTTC
CASSAGTREQYF
>-|TRBV5-1|once|TRBJ2-5
TGCGCCAGCAGCTTTGCGGCAGGGTACGGAGAGACCCAGTACTTC
CASSFAAGYGETQYF
>TRBD2|TRBV7-7|-|TRBJ2-2
TGTGCTAGCAGCCCTAGCGGGGGGAACACCGGGGAGCTGTTTTTT
CASSPSGGNTGELFF
>-|TRBV11-2|-|TRBJ2-7
TGTGCCAGCGAAGCGGCCTACGAGCAGTACTTC
CASEAAYEQYF
>TRBD2|TRBV4-3|-|TRBJ2-1
TGCGCCAGCAGCCAAGAGGGACTAGCGGGAGGTCAGTTCTTC
CASSQEGLAGGQFF
>-|TRBV5-1|-|TRBJ2-7
TGCGCCAGCAGCTCGGTTGAGGGCGGGCTATACGAGCAGTACTTC
CASSSVEGGLYEQYF
>-|TRBV9|-|TRBJ1-3
TGTGCCAGCAGCGTAGAAGGAGGGGCCGGAAACACCATATATTTT
CASSVEGGAGNTIYF